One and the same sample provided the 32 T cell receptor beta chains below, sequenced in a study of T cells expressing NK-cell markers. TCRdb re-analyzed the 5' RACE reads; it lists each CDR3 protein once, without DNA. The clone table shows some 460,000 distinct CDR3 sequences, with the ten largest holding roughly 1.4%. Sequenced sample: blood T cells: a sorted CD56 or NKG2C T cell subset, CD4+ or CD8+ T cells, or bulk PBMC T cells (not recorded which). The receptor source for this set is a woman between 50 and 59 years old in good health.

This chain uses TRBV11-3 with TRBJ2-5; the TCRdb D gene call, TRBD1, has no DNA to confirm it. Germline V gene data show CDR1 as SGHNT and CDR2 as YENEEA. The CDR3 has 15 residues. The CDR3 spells CASSLWGRLGETQYF. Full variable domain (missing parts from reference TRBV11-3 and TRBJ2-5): EAGVVQSPRYKIIEKKQPVAFWCNPISGHNTLYWYLQNLGQGPELLIRYENEEAVDDSQLPKDRFSAERLKGVDSTLKIQPAELGDSAVYLCASSLWGRLGETQYFGPGTRLLVL.

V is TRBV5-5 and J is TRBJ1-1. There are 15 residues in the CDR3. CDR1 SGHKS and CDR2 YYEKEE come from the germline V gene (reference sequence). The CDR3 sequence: CASSLTGPPNTEAFF.

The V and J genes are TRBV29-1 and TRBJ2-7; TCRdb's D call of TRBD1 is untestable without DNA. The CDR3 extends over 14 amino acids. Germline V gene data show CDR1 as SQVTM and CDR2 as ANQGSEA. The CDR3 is CSVRGRLPPNEQYF.

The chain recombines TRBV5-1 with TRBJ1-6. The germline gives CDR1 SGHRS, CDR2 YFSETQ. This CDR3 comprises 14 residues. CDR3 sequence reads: CASSLGTYNSPLHF.

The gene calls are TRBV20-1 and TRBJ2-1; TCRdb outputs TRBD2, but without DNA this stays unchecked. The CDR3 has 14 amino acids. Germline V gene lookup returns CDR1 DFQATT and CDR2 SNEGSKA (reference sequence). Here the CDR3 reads CSALTAAGINEQFF.

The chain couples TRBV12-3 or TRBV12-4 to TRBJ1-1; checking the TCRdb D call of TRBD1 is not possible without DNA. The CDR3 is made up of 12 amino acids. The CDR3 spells CASSFPGLSAFF.

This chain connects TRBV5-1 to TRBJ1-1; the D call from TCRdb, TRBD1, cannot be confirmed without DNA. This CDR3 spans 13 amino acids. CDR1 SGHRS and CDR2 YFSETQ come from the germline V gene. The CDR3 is CASSQEGGTEAFF. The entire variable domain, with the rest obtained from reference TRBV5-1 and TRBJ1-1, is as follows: KAGVTQTPRYLIKTRGQQVTLSCSPISGHRSVSWYQQTPGQGLQFLFEYFSETQRNKGNFPGRFSGRQFSNSRSEMNVSTLELGDSALYLCASSQEGGTEAFFGQGTRLTVV.

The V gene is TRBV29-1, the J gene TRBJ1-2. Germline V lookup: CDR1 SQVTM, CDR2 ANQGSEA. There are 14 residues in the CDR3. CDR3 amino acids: CSALMAGRRRGYTF.

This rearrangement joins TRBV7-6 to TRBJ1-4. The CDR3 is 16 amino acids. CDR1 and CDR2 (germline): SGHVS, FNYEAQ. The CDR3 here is CASSLLPGSTNEKLFF.

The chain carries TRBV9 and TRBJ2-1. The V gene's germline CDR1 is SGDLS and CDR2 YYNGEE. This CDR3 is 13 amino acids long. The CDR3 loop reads CASSVVLFDEQFF.

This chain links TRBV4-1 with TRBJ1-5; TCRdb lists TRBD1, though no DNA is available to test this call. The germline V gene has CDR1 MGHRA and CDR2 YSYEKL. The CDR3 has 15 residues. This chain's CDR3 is CASSLIRESNQPQHF.

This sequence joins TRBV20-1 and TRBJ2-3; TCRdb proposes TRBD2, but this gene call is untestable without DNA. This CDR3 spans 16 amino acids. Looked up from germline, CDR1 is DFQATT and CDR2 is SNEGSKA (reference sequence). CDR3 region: CSARDIAGGGLFTQYF.

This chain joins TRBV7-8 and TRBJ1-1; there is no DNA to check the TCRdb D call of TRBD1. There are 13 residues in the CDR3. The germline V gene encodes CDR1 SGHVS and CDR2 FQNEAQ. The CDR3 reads CASSFPDRDEAFF.

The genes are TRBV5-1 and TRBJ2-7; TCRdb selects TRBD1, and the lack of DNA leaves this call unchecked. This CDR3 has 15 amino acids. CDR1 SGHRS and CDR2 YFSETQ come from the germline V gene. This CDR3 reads CASSRDRGSSYEQYF.

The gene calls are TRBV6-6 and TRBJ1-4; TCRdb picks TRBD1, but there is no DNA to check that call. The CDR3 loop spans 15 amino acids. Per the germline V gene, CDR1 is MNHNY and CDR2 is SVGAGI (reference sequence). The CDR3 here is CASSYRPRGYEKLFF.

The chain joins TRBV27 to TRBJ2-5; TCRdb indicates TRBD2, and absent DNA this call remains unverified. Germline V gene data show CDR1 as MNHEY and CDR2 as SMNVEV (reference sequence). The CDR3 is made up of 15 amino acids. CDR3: CASSPLGTSGLTQYF.

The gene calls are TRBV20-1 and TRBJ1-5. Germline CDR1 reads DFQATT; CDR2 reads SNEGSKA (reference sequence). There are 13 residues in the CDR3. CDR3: CSATTAGDQPQHF.

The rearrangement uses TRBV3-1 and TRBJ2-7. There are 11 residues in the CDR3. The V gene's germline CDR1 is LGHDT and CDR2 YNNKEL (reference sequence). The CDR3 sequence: CASSLSYEQYF.

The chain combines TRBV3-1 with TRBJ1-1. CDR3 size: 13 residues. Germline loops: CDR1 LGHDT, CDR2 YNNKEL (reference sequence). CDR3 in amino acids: CASSQRGYTEAFF.

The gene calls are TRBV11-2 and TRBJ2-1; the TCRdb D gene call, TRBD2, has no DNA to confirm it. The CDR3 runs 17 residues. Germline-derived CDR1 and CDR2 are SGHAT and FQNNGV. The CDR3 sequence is CASSLEGAGGLYNEQFF.

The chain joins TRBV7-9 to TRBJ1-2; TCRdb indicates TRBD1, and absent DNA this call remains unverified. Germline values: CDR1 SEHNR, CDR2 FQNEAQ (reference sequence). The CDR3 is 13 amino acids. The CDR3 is CASSVDRVNGYTF.

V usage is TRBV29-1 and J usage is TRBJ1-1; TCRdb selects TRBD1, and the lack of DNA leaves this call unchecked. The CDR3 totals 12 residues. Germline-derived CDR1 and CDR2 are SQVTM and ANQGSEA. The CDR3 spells CSVDRVDTEAFF.

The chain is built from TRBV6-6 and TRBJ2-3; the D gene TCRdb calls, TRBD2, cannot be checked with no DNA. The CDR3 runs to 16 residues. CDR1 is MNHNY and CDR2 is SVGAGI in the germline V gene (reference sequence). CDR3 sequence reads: CASRQPLAGNTDTQYF.

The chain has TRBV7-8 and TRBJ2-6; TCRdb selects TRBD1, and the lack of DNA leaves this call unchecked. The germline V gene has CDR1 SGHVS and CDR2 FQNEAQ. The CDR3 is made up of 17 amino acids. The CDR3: CASSLAVPGSGANVLTF.

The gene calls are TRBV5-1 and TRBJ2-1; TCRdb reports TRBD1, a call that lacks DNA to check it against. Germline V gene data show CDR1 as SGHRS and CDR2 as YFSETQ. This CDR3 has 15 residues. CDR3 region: CASSLRGVGYNEQFF.

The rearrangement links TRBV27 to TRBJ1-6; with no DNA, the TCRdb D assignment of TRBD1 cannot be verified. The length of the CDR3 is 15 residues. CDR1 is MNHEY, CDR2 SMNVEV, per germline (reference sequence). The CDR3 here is CASSFSDRVNSPLHF.

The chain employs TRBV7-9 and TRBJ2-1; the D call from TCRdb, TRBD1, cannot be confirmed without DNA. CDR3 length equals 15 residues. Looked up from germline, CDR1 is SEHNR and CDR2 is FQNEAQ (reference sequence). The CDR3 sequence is CASVWDTLINNEQFF.

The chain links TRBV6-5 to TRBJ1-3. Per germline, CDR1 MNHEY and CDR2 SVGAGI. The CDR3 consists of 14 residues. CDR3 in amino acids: CASRNGPGGNTIYF.

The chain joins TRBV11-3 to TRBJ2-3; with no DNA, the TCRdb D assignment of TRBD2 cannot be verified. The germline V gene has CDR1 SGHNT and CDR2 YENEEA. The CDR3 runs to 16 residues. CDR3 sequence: CASSLDRLGRLDTQYF.

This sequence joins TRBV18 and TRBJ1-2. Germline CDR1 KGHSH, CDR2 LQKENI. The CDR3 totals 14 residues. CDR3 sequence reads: CASSPAGVEDGYTF. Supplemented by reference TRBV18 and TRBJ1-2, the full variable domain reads NAGVMQNPRHLVRRRGQEARLRCSPMKGHSHVYWYRQLPEEGLKFMVYLQKENIIDESGMPKERFSAEFPKEGPSILRIQQVVRGDSAAYFCASSPAGVEDGYTFGSGTRLTVV.

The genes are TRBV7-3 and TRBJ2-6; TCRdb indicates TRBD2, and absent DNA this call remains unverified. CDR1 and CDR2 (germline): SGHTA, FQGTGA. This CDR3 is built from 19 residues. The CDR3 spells CASSLTPPGPGSGANVLTF.

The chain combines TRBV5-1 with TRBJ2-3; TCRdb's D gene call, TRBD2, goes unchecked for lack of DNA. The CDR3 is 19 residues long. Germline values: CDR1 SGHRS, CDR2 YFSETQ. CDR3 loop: CASSSGLAGGIPSTDTQYF.